The 17 T cell receptor beta chains below all came from one sample that was sequenced in a study of blood T cell repertoires in COVID-19. Sequenced by immunoSEQ multiplex PCR; TCRdb stores in-frame clones only, minus some. The table lists about 210,000 clones, approximately 80% of them singletons. The specimen was peripheral blood. All receptors come from a woman older than 75 with COVID-19, enrolled during active disease.

The V and J genes are TRBV5-1 and TRBJ2-5, with a tentative D call TRBD1 (5 bases). The CDR3 has 14 amino acids. Trimming left V 0 bases short and J 2 bases short, with 8 bases between. Germline CDR1 and CDR2: SGHRS and YFSETQ. CDR3: CASSLDAGQETQYF. The CDR3, as DNA: TGCGCCAGCAGCTTGGATGCAGGGCAAGAGACCCAGTACTTC.

The chain combines TRBV10-3 with TRBJ1-6; a weak D match, TRBD1 (6 bases). The germline V gene encodes CDR1 ENHRY and CDR2 SYGVKD. The CDR3 contains 14 residues. V lost 2 bases and J lost 6, with 8 bases in between. The CDR3 loop reads CAISETTGNSPLHF. The CDR3 nucleotides are TGTGCCATCAGTGAGACGACAGGTAATTCACCCCTCCACTTT.

There are a few counts of this clone. The rearrangement uses TRBV19 and TRBJ2-2; possible D gene TRBD1, 5 bases. The length of the CDR3 is 12 residues. Trimming took off 6 bases at V and 7 bases at J, with 9 bases between the two ends. Germline CDR1 and CDR2: LNHDA and SQIVND (reference sequence). Here the CDR3 DNA reads TGTGCCAGTAGGAAAGGGGTCGGGGAGCTGTTTTTT. It specifies CASRKGVGELFF.

The chain recombines TRBV10-1 with TRBJ2-7; D is perhaps TRBD1 (5 bases). The ends were cut back, 10 bases at V and 6 bases at J, with 22 bases in the middle. This CDR3 comprises 14 residues. Germline CDR1 reads WNHNN; CDR2 reads SYGVQD (reference sequence). CDR3 bases: TGCGCCACGCGAAAGACCCAGGGTCTGGGCGAGCAGTACTTC. It yields the protein CATRKTQGLGEQYF.

Only one count was recorded for this clone. The genes are TRBV4-2 and TRBJ1-3; tentatively, D is TRBD1 (5 bases). There are 13 residues in the CDR3. The V gene lost 10 bases and the J gene lost 0 bases, with 10 bases spanning the gap. Germline CDR1 LGHNA, CDR2 YNFKEQ. In nucleotides, the CDR3 is TGTGCCACTCAGGGCAACTCTGGAAACACCATATATTTT. Translation gives CATQGNSGNTIYF.

Comment on this clone: Other nucleotide sequences in the sample specify the same CDR3. The chain is built from TRBV5-1 and TRBJ2-1; 7 bases are shared with TRBD1. Germline CDR1 reads SGHRS; CDR2 reads YFSETQ. CDR3 length equals 15 residues. Trimming at V came to 4 bases and at J to 2 bases, leaving 6 bases not matched to a gene. CDR3 residues: CASSGGQGAYNEQFF. Here the CDR3 DNA reads TGCGCCAGCAGCGGGGGTCAGGGGGCCTACAATGAGCAGTTCTTC.

This chain links TRBV9 with TRBJ2-1, with D possibly TRBD2 on 5 matching bases. This CDR3 contains 16 residues. Germline V lookup: CDR1 SGDLS, CDR2 YYNGEE. The V end lost 0 bases, the J end lost 9 bases, and 19 bases lay between the germline ends. CDR3 loop: CASSVDISGTVTEQFF. As DNA, the CDR3 is TGTGCCAGCAGCGTAGATATAAGCGGTACTGTAACTGAGCAGTTCTTC.

This chain uses TRBV7-3 with TRBJ2-1, with a tentative D call TRBD2 (5 bases). Germline lookup yields CDR1 SGHTA and CDR2 FQGTGA. V shed 1 base and J shed 7 bases, with 11 bases lying between them. The CDR3 is 14 residues long. The CDR3 sequence: CASSLNAGGNEQFF. The CDR3 region has the DNA TGTGCCAGCAGCTTAAACGCGGGTGGAAATGAGCAGTTCTTC.

This chain uses TRBV3-1 (or the pseudogene TRBV3-2) with TRBJ2-7; 8 nucleotides align to TRBD2. The ends lost 3 bases at V and 1 base at J; junction bases unmatched: 8. This CDR3 spans 16 amino acids. Germline loops: CDR1 LGHDT, CDR2 YNNKEL (reference sequence). CDR3 sequence reads: CASSHEASGWSYEQYF. DNA for the CDR3: TGTGCCAGCAGCCATGAGGCTAGCGGGTGGTCCTACGAGCAGTACTTC.

This clone has a single count. CDR3 protein: CASTSTGRAYEQYF. The CDR3 coding sequence is TGCGCCAGCACCTCCACGGGGAGAGCCTACGAGCAGTACTTC. This rearrangement joins TRBV5-1 to TRBJ2-7; the D gene is possibly TRBD2 (5 bases). The CDR3 is made up of 14 amino acids. V was pared by 6 bases and J by 2 bases, with 15 bases between. Germline CDR1 and CDR2: SGHRS and YFSETQ.

The V call is TRBV11-2, the J call TRBJ1-2, with TRBD1 identical over 8 bases. The CDR3 consists of 15 residues. V gave up 5 bases and J gave up 4 bases; unmatched junction bases: 9. The germline gives CDR1 SGHAT, CDR2 FQNNGV. The CDR3 DNA sequence: TGTGCCAGCAGCCGAGACGGACAGGGACGCTATGGCTACACCTTC. Its protein is CASSRDGQGRYGYTF.

The chain carries TRBV5-4 and TRBJ2-1; 10 bases line up with TRBD1. After removal of 4 bases from V and 9 bases from J, the junction contained 10 bases not matched to a gene. The germline gives CDR1 SGHNT, CDR2 YYREEE (reference sequence). This CDR3 is built from 15 residues. CDR3 DNA sequence: TGTGCCAGCAGCCCTCCGGGACAGGGGACCTTTGAGCAGTTCTTC. This codes for CASSPPGQGTFEQFF.

The CDR3 region has the DNA TGTGCCACGTCCGAACCGACAGGTTACAATGAGCAGTTCTTC. Translated, it gives CATSEPTGYNEQFF. The chain recombines TRBV18 with TRBJ2-1, with D tentatively TRBD1 (6 bases). Germline CDR1 reads KGHSH; CDR2 reads LQKENI. V was cut by 10 bases and J by 4 bases, with 17 bases left in between. The CDR3 has 14 amino acids.

This sequence joins TRBV4-1 and TRBJ1-2; 9 bases agree with TRBD1. The CDR3 sequence is 16 residues long. Losses at the gene ends were 1 base for V and 3 bases for J; bases not matched to a gene: 6. Germline values: CDR1 MGHRA, CDR2 YSYEKL. In DNA, the CDR3 is TGCGCCAGCAGCCAAGGTTTAGGACAGGGGTACTATGGCTACACCTTC. It translates to CASSQGLGQGYYGYTF.

CDR3 nucleotides: TGCAGCGTTGTGGCGGGGACCTCCTACACAGATACGCAGTATTTT. It translates to CSVVAGTSYTDTQYF. This sequence joins TRBV29-1 and TRBJ2-3; a possible D gene is TRBD2 (6 bases). There are 15 residues in the CDR3. Germline V gene lookup returns CDR1 SQVTM and CDR2 ANQGSEA. V was cut by 4 bases and J by 2 bases, with 16 bases left in between.

This chain connects TRBV9 to TRBJ1-2; TRBD1 aligns across 8 bases. The CDR3 totals 13 residues. Germline assignment: CDR1 SGDLS and CDR2 YYNGEE. The V and J ends lost 0 bases and 7 bases, in that order; junction bases with no gene match: 2. The CDR3 bases are TGTGCCAGCAGCGTAGCTACAGGGGGTGGCTACACCTTC. It encodes CASSVATGGGYTF.

This chain uses TRBV7-3 with TRBJ2-1, with 7 bases lining up with TRBD2. This CDR3 has 14 amino acids. The germline V gene encodes CDR1 SGHTA and CDR2 FQGTGA. Germline trimming cut 5 bases from V and 9 bases from J; bases unmatched to any gene: 10. The CDR3 loop is CASSPQTSLGEQFF. The CDR3, as DNA: TGTGCCAGCAGCCCCCAGACTAGCTTGGGTGAGCAGTTCTTC.